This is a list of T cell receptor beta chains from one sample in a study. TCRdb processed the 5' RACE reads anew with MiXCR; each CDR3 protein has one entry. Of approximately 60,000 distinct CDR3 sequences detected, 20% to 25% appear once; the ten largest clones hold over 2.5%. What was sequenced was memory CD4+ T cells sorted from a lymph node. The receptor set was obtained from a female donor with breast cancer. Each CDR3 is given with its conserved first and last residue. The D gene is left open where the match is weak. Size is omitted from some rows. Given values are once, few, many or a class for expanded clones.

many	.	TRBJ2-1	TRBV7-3	TGTGCCAGCAGCTTACCGGGCGTGGTCAATGAGCAGTTCTTC	CASSLPGVVNEQFF
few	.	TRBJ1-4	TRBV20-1	TGCAGTGCTAGAGGAGGACAAGGCCCTAATGAAAAACTGTTTTTT	CSARGGQGPNEKLFF
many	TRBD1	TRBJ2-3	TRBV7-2	TGTGCCAGCAGCCTCCCCACAGGGGGATCGGGGCCAGATACGCAGTATTTT	CASSLPTGGSGPDTQYF
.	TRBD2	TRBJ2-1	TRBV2	TGTGCCAGCAGATCCGGGACTAGCGGTCACAATGAGCAGTTCTTC	CASRSGTSGHNEQFF
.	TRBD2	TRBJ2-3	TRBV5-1	TGCGCCAGCAGCTTGGGACTAGCGGACGGTGTAGATACGCAGTATTTT	CASSLGLADGVDTQYF
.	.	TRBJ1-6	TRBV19	TGTGCCAGTAGTACCTCAACGGGCTCCTATAATTCACCCCTCCACTTT	CASSTSTGSYNSPLHF
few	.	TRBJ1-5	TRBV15	TGTGCCACCAGCAGAGATCGAGCGCAGCCCCAGCATTTT	CATSRDRAQPQHF
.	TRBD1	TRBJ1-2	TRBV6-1	TGTGCCAGCAGTGAGGGGGAGGACAGGGGTCATGGCTACACCTTC	CASSEGEDRGHGYTF
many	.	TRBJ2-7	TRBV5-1	TGCGCCAGCAGCTTGGTCGGTAGAACCCACGAGCAGTACTTC	CASSLVGRTHEQYF
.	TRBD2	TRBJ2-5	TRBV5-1	TGCGCCAGCGGGGAGACTAGCGGAGACCAAGAGACCCAGTACTTC	CASGETSGDQETQYF
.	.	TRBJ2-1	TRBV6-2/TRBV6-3	TGTGCCAGCAGTGGCACCTACAATGAGCAGTTCTTC	CASSGTYNEQFF
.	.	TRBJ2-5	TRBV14	TGTGCCAGCAGCCAGTCAGAGACCCAGTACTTC	CASSQSETQYF
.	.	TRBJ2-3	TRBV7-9	TGTGCCAGCAGCTTAGTCGCCGGGACTAGCACAGATACGCAGTATTTT	CASSLVAGTSTDTQYF
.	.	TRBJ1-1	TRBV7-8	TGTGCCAGCAGCTTAGTCGGTGAGTTTGCCACTGAAGCTTTCTTT	CASSLVGEFATEAFF
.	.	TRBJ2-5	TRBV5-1	TGCGCCAGCAGCCGTGCGACAGGAACCCAAGAGACCCAGTACTTC	CASSRATGTQETQYF
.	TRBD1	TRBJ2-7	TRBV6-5	TGTGCCAGCAGTCCACGACAGGGTCCTTCCTACGAGCAGTACTTC	CASSPRQGPSYEQYF
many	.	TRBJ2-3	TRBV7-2	TGTGCCAGCAGCCCCGGCTACCTTCGCACAGATACGCAGTATTTT	CASSPGYLRTDTQYF
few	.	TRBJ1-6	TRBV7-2	TGTGCCAGCAGCTCCCCAACAGGGCATTCACCCCTCCACTTT	CASSSPTGHSPLHF
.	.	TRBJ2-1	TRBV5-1	TGCGCCAGCAGGGTTATTCCCGCGACCTACAATGAGCAGTTCTTC	CASRVIPATYNEQFF
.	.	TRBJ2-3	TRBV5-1	TGCGCCAGCAGCTTGGGAGGGACAAGCGTCACAGATACGCAGTATTTT	CASSLGGTSVTDTQYF
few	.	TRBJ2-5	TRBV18	TGTGCCAGCTCACCGGGAGTCCAAGAGACCCAGTACTTC	CASSPGVQETQYF
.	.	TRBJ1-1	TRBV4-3	TGCGCCAGCAGCCAAGATCTAGGGAAGGGGGCTGAAGCTTTCTTT	CASSQDLGKGAEAFF
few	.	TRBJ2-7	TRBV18	TGTGCCAGCTCACCGGGCGGGGTTCGCTCCTACGAGCAGTACTTC	CASSPGGVRSYEQYF
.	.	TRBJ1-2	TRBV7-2	TGTGCCAGCACCCCTGGGTACGGGTATGGCTACACCTTC	CASTPGYGYGYTF
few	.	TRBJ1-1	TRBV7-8	TGTGCCAGCAGCCTAACAAACGGACATATTGAAAAAGCTTTCTTT	CASSLTNGHIEKAFF
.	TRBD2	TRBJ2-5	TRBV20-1	TGCAGTGCGAACGGGGGGACTATCTATTCGGAGACCCAGTACTTC	CSANGGTIYSETQYF
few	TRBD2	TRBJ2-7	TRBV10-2	TGCGCCAGCAGGGGGGGGACTGAACGCTACGAGCAGTACTTC	CASRGGTERYEQYF
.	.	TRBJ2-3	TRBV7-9	TGTGCCAGCACCTCGGAGGGAGATACGCAGTATTTT	CASTSEGDTQYF
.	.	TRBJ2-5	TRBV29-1	TGCAGCGTTGGACAGCGACAAGAGACCCAGTACTTC	CSVGQRQETQYF
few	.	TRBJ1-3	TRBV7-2	TGTGCCAGCAGCTTTCAGTCTCGGGCGAAAAACACCATATATTTT	CASSFQSRAKNTIYF
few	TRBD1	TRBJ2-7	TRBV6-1	TGTGCCAGCAGTGTCCGGGACAGGGACAACTACGAGCAGTACTTC	CASSVRDRDNYEQYF